A single T cell receptor (beta chain) is shown here with its context. Its antigen is unidentified. These data are taken from a study of T cell repertoires in cytomegalovirus infection. Study details: CMV infection and matching HLA type were both indicated by public TCR beta signatures. Study-level results: Across the ex vivo response, the dominant clonotypes were HLA-C-restricted CMV-specific TCR beta clonotypes. People with CMV and the relevant HLA were identified by cumulative public TCR beta family frequency.

TCRdb re-called the reads with MiXCR, one entry per CDR3 protein. The sample includes roughly 180,000 distinct CDR3 sequences, 28% of them seen just once. There are 14 residues in the CDR3. Deletions cut 1 base from V and 3 bases from J, with 9 bases between. Per germline, CDR1 SGHTA and CDR2 FQGTGA. V and J are TRBV7-3 and TRBJ1-1, with a weak D call TRBD1 (5 bases). The receptor's source is a human donor in good health (CMV status not recorded). Some clones in this sample may be carry-over from other donors' samples. Material: PBMCs. The CDR3 DNA is TGTGCCAGCAGCTTAAACAAAGGGGACACTGAAGCTTTCTTT. Translation: CASSLNKGDTEAFF.